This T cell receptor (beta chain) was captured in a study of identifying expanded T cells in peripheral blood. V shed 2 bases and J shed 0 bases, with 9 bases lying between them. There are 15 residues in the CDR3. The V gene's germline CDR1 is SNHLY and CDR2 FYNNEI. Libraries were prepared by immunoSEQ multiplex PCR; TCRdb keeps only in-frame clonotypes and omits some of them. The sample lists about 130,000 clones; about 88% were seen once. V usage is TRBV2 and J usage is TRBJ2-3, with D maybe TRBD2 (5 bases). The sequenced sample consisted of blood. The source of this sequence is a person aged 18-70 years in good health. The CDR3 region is CASSERRGSTDTQYF. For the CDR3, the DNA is TGTGCCAGCAGTGAACGCCGCGGGAGCACAGATACGCAGTATTTT. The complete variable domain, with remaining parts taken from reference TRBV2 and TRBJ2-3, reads EPEVTQTPSHQVTQMGQEVILRCVPISNHLYFYWYRQILGQKVEFLVSFYNNEISEKSEIFDDQFSVERPDGSNFTLKIRSTKLEDSAMYFCASSERRGSTDTQYFGPGTRLTVL.